This T cell receptor beta chain was recovered during a study of cytomegalovirus exposure and HLA in healthy donors. Primers included in the PCR were 60 Vbeta and 13 Jbeta primers. The table came from immunoSEQ multiplex PCR; TCRdb's copy has only in-frame clones and leaves some out. The sample has 250,000 or so clones, about 93% seen once. The CDR3 extends over 15 amino acids. Germline-derived CDR1 and CDR2 are MGHDK and SYGVNS. Losses at the gene ends were 5 bases for V and 3 bases for J; bases not matched to a gene: 9. Source material: PBMCs. This chain joins TRBV25-1 and TRBJ2-7; 8 positions match TRBD2. The sequence was collected from a girl aged 2 to 10 in good health and CMV-seronegative. The CDR3 loop reads CASSPREGAVYEQYF. CDR3 nucleotide sequence: TGTGCCAGCAGTCCCCGGGAGGGAGCTGTCTACGAGCAGTACTTC.